These T cell receptor beta chains were read from a single sample in a study of blood T cell repertoires in COVID-19. Libraries were prepared by immunoSEQ multiplex PCR; TCRdb keeps only in-frame clonotypes and omits some of them. The sample lists some 190,000 clones, 70% to 90% seen once, with about 5% in the top ten. Sequenced sample: peripheral blood. These receptor sequences come from a woman at least 80 years old with acute or convalescent COVID-19. The CDR3 runs from the conserved cysteine through the conserved F or W. Each record gives: V gene, clone size, D gene, J gene, CDR3 protein, CDR3 DNA. D genes are given only for firm matches. Clone size is given for some rows only: seen once, a few or many times, or a class if the clone is expanded.

TRBV28	NA	TRBD1	TRBJ1-1	CASSPHGGRGVTEAFF	TGTGCCAGCAGCCCCCACGGTGGCAGGGGGGTCACTGAAGCTTTCTTT
TRBV7-3	NA	TRBD1	TRBJ2-1	CASSVDRGDYNEQFF	TGTGCCAGCAGCGTGGACAGGGGGGATTACAATGAGCAGTTCTTC
TRBV12-3/TRBV12-4	NA	NA	TRBJ1-1	CASSYTMNTEAFF	TGTGCCAGCAGTTACACCATGAACACTGAAGCTTTCTTT
TRBV18	NA	NA	TRBJ2-1	CASSPPGGQRYNEQFF	TGTGCCAGCTCACCTCCTGGTGGACAGCGGTACAATGAGCAGTTCTTC
TRBV5-1	NA	NA	TRBJ2-2	CASSLAGQNTGELFF	TGCGCCAGCAGCTTGGCCGGACAGAACACCGGGGAGCTGTTTTTT
TRBV4-3	NA	NA	TRBJ2-1	CASSQEYSSYNEQFF	TGCGCCAGCAGCCAAGAGTACAGCTCCTACAATGAGCAGTTCTTC
TRBV19	NA	NA	TRBJ1-1	CASSPQVPPEAFF	TGTGCCAGTAGCCCACAGGTTCCCCCTGAAGCTTTCTTT
TRBV27	NA	NA	TRBJ2-7	CASSFYPPTGTYEQYF	TGTGCCAGCAGTTTCTACCCCCCCACAGGAACCTACGAGCAGTACTTC
TRBV6-5	NA	TRBD1	TRBJ1-2	CASSPGTGTYGYTF	TGTGCCAGCAGTCCCGGGACAGGAACCTATGGCTACACCTTC
TRBV6-5	NA	NA	TRBJ2-7	CASSYRTVSYEQYF	TGTGCCAGCAGTTATCGGACAGTCTCCTACGAGCAGTACTTC
TRBV5-1	NA	TRBD1	TRBJ2-5	CASIPPGQGAETQYF	TGCGCCAGCATTCCACCGGGACAGGGGGCAGAGACCCAGTACTTC
TRBV11-2	NA	TRBD2	TRBJ2-1	CASSPSGSYFSNEQFF	TGTGCCAGCAGCCCGAGCGGGAGCTATTTTAGCAATGAGCAGTTCTTC
TRBV30	NA	TRBD1	TRBJ2-7	CAWSGRQGDEQYF	TGTGCCTGGAGTGGAAGACAGGGAGACGAGCAGTACTTC
TRBV7-9	few	TRBD2	TRBJ2-1	CASSYWRPAGGRNEQFF	TGTGCCAGCAGCTATTGGCGGCCAGCGGGAGGGAGGAATGAGCAGTTCTTC
TRBV19	few	NA	TRBJ1-5	CASRLGQLQPQHF	TGTGCCAGTAGATTAGGACAGCTTCAGCCCCAGCATTTT
TRBV4-3	NA	NA	TRBJ2-3	CASSQDYGAAGTDTQYF	TGCGCCAGCAGCCAAGATTATGGGGCGGCGGGCACAGATACGCAGTATTTT
TRBV3-1/TRBV3-2	NA	NA	TRBJ2-1	CASSPTSNEQFF	TGTGCCAGCAGCCCGACTAGCAATGAGCAGTTCTTC
TRBV14	NA	NA	TRBJ2-6	CASSLSGANVLTF	TGTGCCAGCAGCCTATCTGGGGCCAACGTCCTGACTTTC
TRBV18	NA	TRBD2	TRBJ2-1	CASSPNPPGLAGEEEQFF	TGTGCCAGCTCACCAAACCCGCCGGGACTAGCGGGAGAGGAGGAGCAGTTCTTC
TRBV10-3	NA	TRBD1	TRBJ2-7	CAIRVGQGFGEQYF	TGTGCCATCAGGGTCGGACAGGGATTTGGTGAGCAGTACTTC
TRBV7-2	NA	NA	TRBJ2-4	CASSSGPEGIQYF	TGTGCCAGCAGTTCGGGACCGGAGGGCATTCAGTACTTC
TRBV27	NA	TRBD1	TRBJ1-1	CASSSRGRTEAFF	TGTGCCAGCAGTTCCAGGGGGCGGACTGAAGCTTTCTTT
TRBV19	NA	NA	TRBJ2-1	CASSGYSMNEQFF	TGTGCCAGTAGTGGTTATAGCATGAATGAGCAGTTCTTC
TRBV18	NA	NA	TRBJ1-4	CASSRQALATNEKLFF	TGTGCCAGCTCACGACAGGCCCTTGCAACTAATGAAAAACTGTTTTTT
TRBV10-3	once	TRBD1	TRBJ1-6	CAIRPGQVNSPLHF	TGTGCCATCAGGCCGGGACAGGTTAATTCACCCCTCCACTTT
TRBV7-2	NA	TRBD2	TRBJ2-7	CASSLVASGRASEQYF	TGTGCCAGCAGCTTAGTCGCTAGCGGGAGGGCCAGCGAGCAGTACTTC
TRBV7-2	few	NA	TRBJ1-6	CASSLVRAEDSPLHF	TGTGCCAGCAGCTTAGTACGGGCGGAGGATTCACCCCTCCACTTT
TRBV15	once	NA	TRBJ2-3	CATSRDRGTDTQYF	TGTGCCACCAGCAGAGATCGGGGCACAGATACGCAGTATTTT
TRBV7-3	few	TRBD1	TRBJ2-4	CASSPGQGENIQYF	TGTGCCAGCAGCCCGGGACAGGGGGAAAACATTCAGTACTTC
TRBV7-2	NA	TRBD1	TRBJ1-5	CASSLFIGTGNQPQHF	TGTGCCAGCAGCTTATTCATCGGGACAGGGAATCAGCCCCAGCATTTT
TRBV19	NA	TRBD1	TRBJ1-1	CASSIASLGDRGEAFF	TGTGCCAGTAGTATAGCCTCCTTAGGAGACAGGGGAGAAGCTTTCTTT
TRBV7-9	NA	NA	TRBJ1-1	CASSSGGAGDTEAFF	TGTGCCAGCAGCTCCGGTGGGGCAGGGGATACTGAAGCTTTCTTT
TRBV7-2	NA	NA	TRBJ2-1	CASSLAYQEHNEQFF	TGTGCCAGCAGCTTAGCGTACCAGGAACACAATGAGCAGTTCTTC
TRBV5-1	NA	TRBD2	TRBJ2-2	CASSPSGTQTGELFF	TGCGCCAGCAGCCCAAGCGGGACTCAGACCGGGGAGCTGTTTTTT
TRBV19	NA	NA	TRBJ2-5	CASSIFLGGLGETQYF	TGTGCCAGTAGTATTTTTCTCGGGGGGCTGGGGGAGACCCAGTACTTC
TRBV5-5	NA	NA	TRBJ2-1	CASSLLASNNEQFF	TGTGCCAGCAGCTTGCTGGCTAGCAATAATGAGCAGTTCTTC
TRBV19	once	TRBD2	TRBJ2-3	CASSISGGLGDTQYF	TGTGCCAGTAGTATATCGGGGGGGCTGGGAGATACGCAGTATTTT
TRBV18	NA	TRBD1	TRBJ1-5	CASSPPGQGTLQPQHF	TGTGCCAGCTCACCCCCGGGACAGGGGACGCTCCAGCCCCAGCATTTT
TRBV2	few	NA	TRBJ1-1	CASSVERMNTEAFF	TGTGCCAGCAGTGTGGAGAGGATGAACACTGAAGCTTTCTTT
TRBV7-2	NA	NA	TRBJ2-1	CASSLRADPYNEQFF	TGTGCCAGCAGCTTGCGGGCCGATCCCTACAATGAGCAGTTCTTC
TRBV3-1/TRBV3-2	NA	NA	TRBJ2-5	CASSFGTLQETQYF	TGTGCCAGCAGCTTCGGGACACTACAAGAGACCCAGTACTTC
TRBV7-2	NA	NA	TRBJ1-1	CASSSQVSVTEAFF	TGTGCCAGCAGCTCCCAGGTGTCGGTCACTGAAGCTTTCTTT
TRBV3-1/TRBV3-2	NA	TRBD2	TRBJ2-7	CASSQGLAGKPYEQYF	TGTGCCAGCAGCCAAGGACTAGCGGGGAAACCTTACGAGCAGTACTTC
TRBV28	NA	NA	TRBJ2-1	CASRRWRLEQFF	TGTGCCAGCCGACGGTGGCGGCTTGAGCAGTTCTTC
TRBV5-1	once	TRBD1	TRBJ1-1	CATSRQGMNTEAFF	TGCGCCACCTCCAGACAGGGCATGAACACTGAAGCTTTCTTT
TRBV6-1	NA	TRBD1	TRBJ1-1	CASSGSRPGTGITEAFF	TGTGCCAGCAGTGGCTCACGACCCGGGACAGGGATAACTGAAGCTTTCTTT
TRBV7-2	NA	TRBD2	TRBJ2-7	CASSLGSSGPYEQYF	TGTGCCAGCAGCTTAGGTTCTAGCGGTCCCTACGAGCAGTACTTC
TRBV18	NA	TRBD1	TRBJ1-5	CASSPPGQQGQPQHF	TGTGCCAGCTCACCACCGGGCCAACAGGGGCAGCCCCAGCATTTT
TRBV25-1	NA	NA	TRBJ1-1	CASSEVPNTEAFF	TGTGCCAGCAGTGAAGTCCCTAACACTGAAGCTTTCTTT
TRBV4-1	NA	TRBD2	TRBJ2-5	CASSRGEGTDSETQYF	TGCGCCAGCAGCCGAGGGGAGGGGACCGACTCAGAGACCCAGTACTTC
TRBV3-1/TRBV3-2	few	TRBD1	TRBJ1-5	CASSLGTGKDQPQHF	TGTGCCAGCAGCCTCGGGACAGGAAAAGACCAGCCCCAGCATTTT
TRBV4-3	NA	NA	TRBJ2-7	CASSPGKEAPSYEQYF	TGCGCCAGCAGCCCAGGGAAAGAAGCGCCTAGCTACGAGCAGTACTTC
TRBV7-6	NA	NA	TRBJ2-1	CASSLALGGHSYNEQFF	TGTGCCAGCAGCTTAGCGCTTGGCGGCCACTCCTACAATGAGCAGTTCTTC
TRBV12-3/TRBV12-4	once	NA	TRBJ1-1	CASSLMAGGWAFF	TGTGCCAGCAGTTTGATGGCCGGAGGTTGGGCTTTCTTT
TRBV5-1	NA	NA	TRBJ2-5	CASSLQGWEETQYF	TGCGCCAGCAGCTTACAGGGTTGGGAAGAGACCCAGTACTTC
TRBV5-1	NA	NA	TRBJ2-7	CASSPQGSPYEQYF	TGCGCCAGCAGTCCCCAGGGGTCCCCCTACGAGCAGTACTTC
TRBV5-1	NA	TRBD1	TRBJ2-6	CASSRQGSGANVLTF	TGCGCCAGCAGCCGACAGGGCTCGGGGGCCAACGTCCTGACTTTC
TRBV5-1	NA	NA	TRBJ1-3	CASSLQNSGNTIYF	TGCGCCAGCAGCTTACAGAACTCTGGAAACACCATATATTTT
TRBV18	NA	TRBD2	TRBJ2-1	CASSANPSAGGLNEQFF	TGTGCCAGCTCAGCCAACCCATCGGCGGGAGGGTTGAATGAGCAGTTCTTC
TRBV7-2	few	NA	TRBJ1-1	CASRRGLLNTEAFF	TGTGCCAGCCGGCGCGGACTACTGAACACTGAAGCTTTCTTT